This TCR beta chain came from a study of regulatory T cells in long-lasting Graves disease. General observations from the study: For persistent Graves' patients, TCR diversity was lower than for newly diagnosed ones.

Arm-PCR of CDR3 regions and iRepertoire HTBI primers were used to build TCR beta libraries. TCRdb reanalysed the multiplex PCR reads using MiXCR and keeps one entry per CDR3 protein. The table lists 450,000 or so distinct CDR3 sequences, around 20% of them singletons. Noted time point: persistent/refractory GD, antithyroid drugs over 5 years with positive TRAb. Researchers made the TCR library from RNA that was extracted from PBMCs. The CDR3 covers 15 residues. CDR1 and CDR2 from the germline V gene are SGHTA and FQGTGA. V lost 2 bases and J lost 10, with 15 bases in between. Concerning this clonotype itself: Its target is not known.

The starting material was peripheral blood mononuclear cells (PBMCs), obtained when the disease was refractory, from a patient treated with antithyroid drugs. This receptor was obtained from a female donor with Graves disease. This chain connects TRBV7-3 to TRBJ1-6; tentatively, D is TRBD1 (5 bases). The CDR3 DNA reads as TGTGCCAGCAGCTTATCTGGCCAGGGCCGATCACCCCTCCACTTT. Protein product: CASSLSGQGRSPLHF.